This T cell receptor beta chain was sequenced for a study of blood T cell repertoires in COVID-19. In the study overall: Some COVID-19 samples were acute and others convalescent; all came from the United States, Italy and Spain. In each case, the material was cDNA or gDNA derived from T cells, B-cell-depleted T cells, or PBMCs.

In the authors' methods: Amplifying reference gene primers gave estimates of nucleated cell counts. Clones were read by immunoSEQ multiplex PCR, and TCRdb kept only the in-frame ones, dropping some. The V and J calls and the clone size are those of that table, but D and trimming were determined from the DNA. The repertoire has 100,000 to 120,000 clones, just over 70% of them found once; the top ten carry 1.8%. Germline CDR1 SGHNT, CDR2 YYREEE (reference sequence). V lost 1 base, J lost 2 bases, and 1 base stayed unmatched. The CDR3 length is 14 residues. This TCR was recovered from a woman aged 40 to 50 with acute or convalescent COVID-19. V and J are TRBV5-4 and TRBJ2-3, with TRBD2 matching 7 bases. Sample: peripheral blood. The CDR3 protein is CASSLLADTDTQYF. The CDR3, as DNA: TGTGCCAGCAGCTTGCTAGCGGACACAGATACGCAGTATTTT.